The rows below give T cell receptor beta chains drawn from one sample of a study of T cell responses to AZD1222 COVID-19 vaccine. Assay: immunoSEQ multiplex PCR; the TCRdb copy retains only in-frame clones and omits some. The table records some 85,000 clones, around 90% of them present only once. The sequencing here drew on peripheral blood, taken on day 0 of AZD1222 vaccination. Receptors were obtained from an adult in good health. CDR3s include the opening cysteine and the closing phenylalanine or tryptophan. Fields, in order: clone size, V gene, J gene, D gene, CDR3 protein, CDR3 DNA. A D gene is named only where the DNA matches it firmly. The size of a clone is reported for some rows only, either as once, few or many, or as a class for expanded clones.

>once|TRBV11-2|TRBJ1-2|TRBD1
CASSLDRDNGYTF
TGTGCCAGCAGCCTGGACAGGGACAATGGCTACACCTTC
>once|TRBV19|TRBJ1-3|-
CASTRTGTHSGNTIYF
TGTGCCAGTACTAGAACAGGGACTCACTCTGGAAACACCATATATTTT
>-|TRBV14|TRBJ2-1|-
CASSQVRWTSPYSSYNEQFF
TGTGCCAGCAGCCAAGTTAGATGGACTTCTCCTTACAGCTCCTACAATGAGCAGTTCTTC
>few|TRBV27|TRBJ1-2|-
CASSPRGAWGYTF
TGTGCCAGCAGTCCTCGGGGTGCCTGGGGCTACACCTTC
>once|TRBV6-4|TRBJ2-2|TRBD2
CASSASGGNTGELFF
TGTGCCAGCAGTGCTAGCGGGGGGAACACCGGGGAGCTGTTTTTT
>-|TRBV19|TRBJ2-1|TRBD2
CASSTSGRDYNEQFF
TGTGCCAGTAGTACTAGCGGGAGGGACTACAATGAGCAGTTCTTC
>-|TRBV6-1|TRBJ2-7|-
CASSEGVNEQYF
TGTGCCAGCAGTGAAGGGGTAAACGAGCAGTACTTC
>-|TRBV7-9|TRBJ1-6|TRBD1
CASGQGNSPLHF
TGTGCCAGCGGACAGGGGAATTCACCCCTCCACTTT
>-|TRBV19|TRBJ1-1|-
CASSSGHKNTEAFF
TGTGCCAGTAGTTCGGGGCATAAGAACACTGAAGCTTTCTTT
>-|TRBV6-5|TRBJ2-1|TRBD1
CASAQGTYNEQFF
TGTGCCAGCGCACAGGGGACCTACAATGAGCAGTTCTTC
>-|TRBV4-2|TRBJ1-4|-
CASSPLSKGVNEKLFF
TGTGCCAGCAGCCCGCTTTCCAAGGGGGTTAATGAAAAACTGTTTTTT
>few|TRBV2|TRBJ1-3|-
CASSEALRTALSRNTIYF
TGTGCCAGCAGTGAAGCACTGAGGACAGCTCTCTCCCGGAACACCATATATTTT
>-|TRBV28|TRBJ2-7|-
CASIAGTSSYEQYF
TGTGCCAGCATCGCCGGGACTTCCTCCTACGAGCAGTACTTC
>-|TRBV5-1|TRBJ2-1|-
CASSLDPGLSFGEQFF
TGCGCCAGCAGCTTGGATCCAGGCTTAAGCTTTGGTGAGCAGTTCTTC
>few|TRBV27|TRBJ1-5|-
CASRSVEDQPQHF
TGTGCCAGCAGGTCGGTAGAGGATCAGCCCCAGCATTTT
>once|TRBV5-1|TRBJ2-5|-
CASSLGGTPGLETQYF
TGCGCCAGCAGCTTGGGTGGGACTCCCGGTCTAGAGACCCAGTACTTC
>once|TRBV7-3|TRBJ1-6|-
CASSTLRDSPLHF
TGTGCCAGCAGCACCCTCCGGGACTCACCCCTCCACTTT
>-|TRBV2|TRBJ1-5|-
CASRRGPRDNQPQHF
TGTGCCTCCCGGCGGGGACCTCGGGACAATCAGCCCCAGCATTTT
>-|TRBV14|TRBJ2-7|-
CASSLFGYEQYF
TGTGCCAGCAGCCTTTTTGGGTACGAGCAGTACTTC
>-|TRBV28|TRBJ1-1|-
CASRVRGLNTEAFF
TGTGCCAGCAGGGTACGAGGTTTGAACACTGAAGCTTTCTTT
>-|TRBV3-1/TRBV3-2|TRBJ1-5|TRBD1
CASSPNGGTGRQPQHF
TGTGCCAGCAGCCCGAACGGGGGGACAGGCAGACAGCCCCAGCATTTT
>-|TRBV19|TRBJ2-3|-
CASSWMGGSADTQYF
TGTGCCAGTAGTTGGATGGGGGGATCGGCAGATACGCAGTATTTT
>once|TRBV11-3|TRBJ1-1|-
CASSLGGINTEAFF
TGTGCCAGCAGCTTAGGGGGCATCAACACTGAAGCTTTCTTT
>few|TRBV6-5|TRBJ2-1|-
CASSSDSSYNEQFF
TGTGCCAGCAGTTCGGACAGCTCCTACAATGAGCAGTTCTTC
>-|TRBV5-1|TRBJ2-3|TRBD2
CASAGDADTQYF
TGCGCCAGCGCGGGGGATGCAGATACGCAGTATTTT
>few|TRBV5-1|TRBJ1-6|-
CASSLVHQGDSPLHF
TGCGCCAGCAGCTTGGTTCACCAAGGGGATTCACCCCTCCACTTT
>-|TRBV7-3|TRBJ2-7|TRBD1
CASSSSGGRRPYEQYF
TGTGCCAGCAGCTCGTCAGGGGGTCGGAGGCCCTACGAGCAGTACTTC
>once|TRBV13|TRBJ1-2|TRBD1
CASSGTENYGYTF
TGTGCCAGCAGCGGGACAGAGAACTATGGCTACACCTTC
>-|TRBV10-3|TRBJ1-1|-
CAISVFGGANTEAFF
TGTGCCATCAGTGTATTCGGAGGGGCGAACACTGAAGCTTTCTTT
>-|TRBV3-1/TRBV3-2|TRBJ2-7|TRBD1
CASRGGQVSSYEQYF
TGTGCCAGCAGGGGGGGACAGGTTTCCTCCTACGAGCAGTACTTC
>-|TRBV6-1|TRBJ1-2|-
CASSEARTDNYGYTF
TGTGCCAGCAGTGAAGCCCGGACGGATAACTATGGCTACACCTTC
>-|TRBV9|TRBJ2-1|-
CASSGSHEQFF
TGTGCCAGCAGCGGGTCCCATGAGCAGTTCTTC
>-|TRBV4-2|TRBJ1-2|-
CASSQVGRKSLGPGSKNYGYTF
TGTGCCAGCAGCCAGGTGGGTCGCAAGTCTCTAGGTCCGGGATCAAAAAACTATGGCTACACCTTC
>-|TRBV5-4|TRBJ1-1|-
CASSLRRGPMNTEAFF
TGTGCCAGCAGCTTGCGGAGGGGCCCAATGAACACTGAAGCTTTCTTT
>large|TRBV27|TRBJ1-5|-
CASSRREGRSNQPQHF
TGTGCCAGCAGCCGACGAGAGGGACGTAGCAATCAGCCCCAGCATTTT
>-|TRBV5-1|TRBJ1-5|TRBD1
CASSLAGGQGVNQPQHF
TGCGCCAGCAGCTTGGCGGGGGGACAGGGGGTCAATCAGCCCCAGCATTTT
>-|TRBV7-3|TRBJ2-2|-
CASSPGVTGELFF
TGTGCCAGCAGCCCAGGGGTCACCGGGGAGCTGTTTTTT
>once|TRBV18|TRBJ1-1|-
CASSPSTGNTEAFF
TGTGCCAGCTCACCTTCCACAGGGAACACTGAAGCTTTCTTT
>-|TRBV7-9|TRBJ2-3|-
CASSLADTDTQYF
TGTGCCAGCAGCTTGGCAGACACAGATACGCAGTATTTT
>-|TRBV21-1|TRBJ2-7|-
CASSKGGTGRVDEQYF
TGTGCCAGCAGCAAAGGCGGGACAGGGAGGGTTGACGAGCAGTACTTC
>-|TRBV5-1|TRBJ2-3|TRBD1
CASSFSPTGGAFPVTDTQYF
TGCGCCAGCAGCTTCTCGCCAACAGGGGGCGCTTTTCCCGTCACAGATACGCAGTATTTT
>once|TRBV4-2|TRBJ1-2|TRBD1
CASSQARQGRGYTF
TGTGCCAGCAGCCAGGCCCGACAGGGACGGGGCTACACCTTC
>-|TRBV19|TRBJ2-3|-
CASSINRARDTQYF
TGTGCCAGTAGTATAAACAGGGCCCGAGATACGCAGTATTTT
>-|TRBV10-3|TRBJ1-1|-
CAIKAPGNTEAFF
TGTGCCATCAAGGCACCGGGGAACACTGAAGCTTTCTTT
>-|TRBV5-4|TRBJ1-6|TRBD1
CASSSPGQGDSPLHF
TGTGCCAGCAGCTCCCCGGGACAGGGCGATTCACCCCTCCACTTT
>once|TRBV5-1|TRBJ2-7|-
CASSPGGTSSYEQYF
TGCGCCAGCAGCCCGGGCGGGACGAGCTCCTACGAGCAGTACTTC